This T cell receptor beta chain came from a study of shared clonotypes between healthy human individuals. Using immunoSEQ multiplex PCR, the repertoire was profiled, and TCRdb retains in-frame clones only, with some absent. The data show some 2,000,000 clones, less than 95% seen once. Only CD45RO-negative cells positively selected for CCR7 counted as naive CD8 cells, so terminally differentiated effector memory CD45RA+ cells were excluded. The V end was cut by 0 bases, the J end by 3 bases, with 7 bases between. The length of the CDR3 is 14 residues. Germline CDR1 reads SGHVS; CDR2 reads FQNEAQ. The source of this sequence is a man in his late teens or twenties in good health. The chain combines TRBV7-8 with TRBJ2-3; no firm D call. The sample taken for sequencing was naive CD8+ T cells sorted from blood. In DNA, the CDR3 is TGTGCCAGCAGCTTAGCGCCGGGTACAGATACGCAGTATTTT. Translating gives CASSLAPGTDTQYF.